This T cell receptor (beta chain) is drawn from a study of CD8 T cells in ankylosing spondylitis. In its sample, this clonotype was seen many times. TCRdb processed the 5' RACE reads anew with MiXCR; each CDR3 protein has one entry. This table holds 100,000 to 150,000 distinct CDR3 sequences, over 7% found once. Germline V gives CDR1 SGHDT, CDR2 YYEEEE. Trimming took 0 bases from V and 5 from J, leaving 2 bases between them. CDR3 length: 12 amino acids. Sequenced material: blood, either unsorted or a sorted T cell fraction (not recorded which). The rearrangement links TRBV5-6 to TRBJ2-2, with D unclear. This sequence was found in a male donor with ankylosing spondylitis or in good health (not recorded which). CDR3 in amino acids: CASSLDTGELFF. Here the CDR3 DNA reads TGTGCCAGCAGCTTGGATACCGGGGAGCTGTTTTTT.